The 5 T cell receptor beta chains reported below all come from one sample, sequenced in a study of T cell responses to AZD1222 COVID-19 vaccine. Repertoires were generated with immunoSEQ multiplex PCR, while TCRdb's copy carries only in-frame clones and drops some. The sample lists 150,000 to 200,000 clones, approximately 94% seen once, with about 9% in the top ten. Specimen: peripheral blood, collected on day 0 of AZD1222 vaccination. These receptors originate from an adult in good health.

For this clone: A junction end diverges from the germline sequence, so it may reflect a read error. The rearrangement links TRBV7-7 to TRBJ2-7, with 13 bases fitting TRBD2. Germline assignment: CDR1 SSHAT and CDR2 FNYEAQ (reference sequence). This CDR3 has 21 amino acids. For the CDR3, the DNA is TGTGCTAGCAGCTTAGGATCTACTAGCGGGAGGGCCTCGCTGAGGTCCTACGAGCAGTACTTC. This sequence encodes CASSLGSTSGRASLRSYEQYF.

The chain uses TRBV3-1 (or the pseudogene TRBV3-2) and TRBJ2-1; no definite D call. Germline CDR1 reads LGHDT; CDR2 reads YNNKEL (reference sequence). This CDR3 has 16 residues. V lost 0 bases and J lost 0, with 9 bases in between. The CDR3 DNA sequence: TGTGCCAGCAGCCAAGATAACCCCAGCTCCTACAATGAGCAGTTCTTC. Its protein is CASSQDNPSSYNEQFF.

This chain uses TRBV1 with TRBJ2-3. TRBV1 is shown as a pseudogene. This CDR3 spans 15 amino acids. CDR3 amino acids: CTSSQRRYEGDTQYF. In nucleotides, the CDR3 is TGCACCAGCAGCCAAAGGAGATATGAAGGGGATACGCAGTATTTT.

DNA for the CDR3: TGTGCCAGCAGCTTAGTAGAGACCCAGTACTTC. Residues: CASSLVETQYF. This chain joins TRBV7-9 and TRBJ2-5; D ambiguous. Per germline, CDR1 SEHNR and CDR2 FQNEAQ (reference sequence). The CDR3 consists of 11 residues. Trimming removed 1 base from V and 4 bases from J, with 1 base in between.

The rearrangement links TRBV28 to TRBJ1-5, with TRBD1 matching 12 bases. Trimming cost V 3 bases and J 3 bases; bases outside gene matches: 9. The CDR3 length is 18 residues. Looked up from germline, CDR1 is MDHEN and CDR2 is SYDVKM. The CDR3 spells CASSFPRDRGLNNQPQHF. Written as DNA, the CDR3 is TGTGCCAGCAGTTTCCCCCGGGACAGGGGGCTGAACAATCAGCCCCAGCATTTT.